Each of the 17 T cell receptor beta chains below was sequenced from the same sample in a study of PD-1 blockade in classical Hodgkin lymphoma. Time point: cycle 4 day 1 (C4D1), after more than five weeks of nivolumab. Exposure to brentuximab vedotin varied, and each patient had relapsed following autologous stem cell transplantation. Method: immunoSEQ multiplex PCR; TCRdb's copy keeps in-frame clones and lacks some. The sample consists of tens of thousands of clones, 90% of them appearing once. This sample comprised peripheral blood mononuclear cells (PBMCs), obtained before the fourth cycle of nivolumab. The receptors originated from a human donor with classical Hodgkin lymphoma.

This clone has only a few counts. The CDR3 loop is CASSQGGADTQYF. In nucleotides, the CDR3 is TGTGCCAGCAGCCAAGGGGGTGCAGATACGCAGTATTTT. V is TRBV7-9 and J is TRBJ2-3; D perhaps matches TRBD1 (6 bases). Germline CDR1 is SEHNR and CDR2 is FQNEAQ (reference sequence). The CDR3 is 13 amino acids. Trimming removed 5 bases from V and 4 bases from J, with 10 bases in between.

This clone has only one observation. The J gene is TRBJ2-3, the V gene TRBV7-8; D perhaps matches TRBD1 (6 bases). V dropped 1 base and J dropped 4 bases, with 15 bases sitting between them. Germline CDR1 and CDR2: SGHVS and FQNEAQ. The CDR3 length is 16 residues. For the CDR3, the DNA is TGTGCCAGCAGCTTAGTTACAGGGACGCGCTCAGATACGCAGTATTTT. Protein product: CASSLVTGTRSDTQYF.

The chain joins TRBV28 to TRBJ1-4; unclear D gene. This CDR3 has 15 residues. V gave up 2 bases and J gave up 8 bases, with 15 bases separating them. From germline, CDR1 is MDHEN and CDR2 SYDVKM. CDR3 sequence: CASSLGLREWEKLFF. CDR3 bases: TGTGCCAGCAGTTTAGGGTTAAGGGAATGGGAAAAACTGTTTTTT.

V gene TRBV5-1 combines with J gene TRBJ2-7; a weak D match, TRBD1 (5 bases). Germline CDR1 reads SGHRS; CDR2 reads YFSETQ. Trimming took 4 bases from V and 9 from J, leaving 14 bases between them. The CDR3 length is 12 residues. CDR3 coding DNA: TGCGCCAGCAGCGCCAGCCAGCAGGGGCAGTACTTC. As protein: CASSASQQGQYF.

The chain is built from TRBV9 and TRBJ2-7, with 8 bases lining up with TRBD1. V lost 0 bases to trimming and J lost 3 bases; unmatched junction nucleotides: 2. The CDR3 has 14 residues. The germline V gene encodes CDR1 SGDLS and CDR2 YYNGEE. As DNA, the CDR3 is TGTGCCAGCAGCGTAGCAGGGGGCGTCTACGAGCAGTACTTC. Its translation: CASSVAGGVYEQYF.

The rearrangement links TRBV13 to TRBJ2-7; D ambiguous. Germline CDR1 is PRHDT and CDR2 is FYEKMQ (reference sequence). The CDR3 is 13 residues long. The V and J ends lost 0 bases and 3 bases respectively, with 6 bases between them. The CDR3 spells CASSLGPGYEQYF. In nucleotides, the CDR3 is TGTGCCAGCAGCTTAGGGCCGGGCTACGAGCAGTACTTC. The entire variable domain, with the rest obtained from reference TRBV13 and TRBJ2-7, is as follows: AAGVIQSPRHLIKEKRETATLKCYPIPRHDTVYWYQQGPGQDPQFLISFYEKMQSDKGSIPDRFSAQQFSDYHSELNMSSLELGDSALYFCASSLGPGYEQYFGPGTRLTVT.

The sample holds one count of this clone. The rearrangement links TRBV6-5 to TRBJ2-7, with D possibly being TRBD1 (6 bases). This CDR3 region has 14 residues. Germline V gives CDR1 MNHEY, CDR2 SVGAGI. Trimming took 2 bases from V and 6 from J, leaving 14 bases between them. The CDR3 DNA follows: TGTGCCAGCAGTTACAACAGGGCAACTGGCGAGCAGTACTTC. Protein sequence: CASSYNRATGEQYF.

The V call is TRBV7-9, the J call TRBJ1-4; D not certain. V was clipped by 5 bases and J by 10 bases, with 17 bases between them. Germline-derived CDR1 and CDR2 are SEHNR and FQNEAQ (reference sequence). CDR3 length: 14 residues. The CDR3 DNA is TGTGCCAGCAGCAAAGTCGACGGCTCAGGAAAACTGTTTTTT. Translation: CASSKVDGSGKLFF.

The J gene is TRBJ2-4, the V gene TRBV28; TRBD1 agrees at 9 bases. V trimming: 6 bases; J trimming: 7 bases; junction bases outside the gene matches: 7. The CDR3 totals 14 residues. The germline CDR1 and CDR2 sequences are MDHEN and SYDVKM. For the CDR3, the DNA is TGTGCCAGCAGAAACCGGGACAGGGAGAACATTCAGTACTTC. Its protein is CASRNRDRENIQYF.

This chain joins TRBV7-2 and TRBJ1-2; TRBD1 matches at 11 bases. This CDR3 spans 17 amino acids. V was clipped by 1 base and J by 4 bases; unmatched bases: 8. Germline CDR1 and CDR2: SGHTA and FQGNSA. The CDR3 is CASSLGTGGGGAYGYTF. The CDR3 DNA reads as TGTGCCAGCAGCTTAGGGACAGGGGGCGGGGGAGCCTATGGCTACACCTTC.

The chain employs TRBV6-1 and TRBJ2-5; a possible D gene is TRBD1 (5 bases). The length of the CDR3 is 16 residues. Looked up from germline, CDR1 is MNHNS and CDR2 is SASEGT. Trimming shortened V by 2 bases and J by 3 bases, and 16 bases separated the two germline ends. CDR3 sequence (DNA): TGTGCCAGCAGTGAAAACCCCTGGACATACAAAGAGACCCAGTACTTC. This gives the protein CASSENPWTYKETQYF.

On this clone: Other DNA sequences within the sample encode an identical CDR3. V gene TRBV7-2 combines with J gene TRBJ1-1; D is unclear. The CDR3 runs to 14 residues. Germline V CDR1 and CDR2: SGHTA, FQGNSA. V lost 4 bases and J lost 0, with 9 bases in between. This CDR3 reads CASSSGEMNTEAFF. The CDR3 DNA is TGTGCCAGCAGCTCTGGAGAGATGAACACTGAAGCTTTCTTT. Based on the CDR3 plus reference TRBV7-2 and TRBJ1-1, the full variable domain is GAGVSQSPSNKVTEKGKDVELRCDPISGHTALYWYRQSLGQGLEFLIYFQGNSAPDKSGLPSDRFSAERTGGSVSTLTIQRTQQEDSAVYLCASSSGEMNTEAFFGQGTRLTVV.

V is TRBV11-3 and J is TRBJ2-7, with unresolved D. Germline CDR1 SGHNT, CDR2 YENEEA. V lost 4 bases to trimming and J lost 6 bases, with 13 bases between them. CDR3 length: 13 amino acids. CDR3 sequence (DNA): TGTGCCAGCAGCTCCGAGGCCCCCGGCGAGCAGTACTTC. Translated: CASSSEAPGEQYF. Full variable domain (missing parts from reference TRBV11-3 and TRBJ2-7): EAGVVQSPRYKIIEKKQPVAFWCNPISGHNTLYWYLQNLGQGPELLIRYENEEAVDDSQLPKDRFSAERLKGVDSTLKIQPAELGDSAVYLCASSSEAPGEQYFGPGTRLTVT.

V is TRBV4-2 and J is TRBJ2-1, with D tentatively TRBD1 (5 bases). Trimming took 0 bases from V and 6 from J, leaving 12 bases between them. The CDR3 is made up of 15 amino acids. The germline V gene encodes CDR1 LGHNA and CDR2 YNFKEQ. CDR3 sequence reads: CASSQDQGTGNEQFF. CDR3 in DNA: TGTGCCAGCAGCCAAGACCAGGGAACGGGCAATGAGCAGTTCTTC.

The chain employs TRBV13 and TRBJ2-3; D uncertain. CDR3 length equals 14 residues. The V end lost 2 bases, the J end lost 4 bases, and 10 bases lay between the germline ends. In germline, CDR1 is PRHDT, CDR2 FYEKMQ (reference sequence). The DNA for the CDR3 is TGTGCCAGCAGCTTAAACAGTATGGCAGATACGCAGTATTTT. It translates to CASSLNSMADTQYF. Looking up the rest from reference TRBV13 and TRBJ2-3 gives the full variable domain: AAGVIQSPRHLIKEKRETATLKCYPIPRHDTVYWYQQGPGQDPQFLISFYEKMQSDKGSIPDRFSAQQFSDYHSELNMSSLELGDSALYFCASSLNSMADTQYFGPGTRLTVL.

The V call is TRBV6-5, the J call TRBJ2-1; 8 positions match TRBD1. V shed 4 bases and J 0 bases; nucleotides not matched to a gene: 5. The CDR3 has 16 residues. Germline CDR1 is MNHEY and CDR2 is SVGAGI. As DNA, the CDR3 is TGTGCCAGCAGTTCGCGACAGGGGTCCTCCTACAATGAGCAGTTCTTC. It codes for CASSSRQGSSYNEQFF.

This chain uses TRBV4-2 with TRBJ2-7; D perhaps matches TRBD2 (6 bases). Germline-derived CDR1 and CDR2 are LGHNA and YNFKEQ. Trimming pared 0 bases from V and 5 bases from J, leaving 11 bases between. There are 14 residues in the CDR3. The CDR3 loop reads CASSQEGGRHEQYF. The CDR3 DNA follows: TGTGCCAGCAGCCAAGAGGGAGGAAGGCACGAGCAGTACTTC.